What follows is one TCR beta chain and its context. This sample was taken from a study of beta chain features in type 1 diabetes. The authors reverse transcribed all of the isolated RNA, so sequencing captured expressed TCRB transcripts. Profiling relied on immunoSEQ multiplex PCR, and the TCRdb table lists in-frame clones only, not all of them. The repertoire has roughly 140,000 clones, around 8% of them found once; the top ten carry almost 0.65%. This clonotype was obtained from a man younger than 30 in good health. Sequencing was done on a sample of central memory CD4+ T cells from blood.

The CDR3 DNA reads TGTGCCAGCACCTCCCCGGGGGTCACTGAAGCTTTCTTT. The encoded protein is CASTSPGVTEAFF. The V gene is TRBV28, the J gene TRBJ1-1; D may be TRBD1 (5 bases). Trimming stripped 7 bases from V and 4 bases from J, with 13 bases between. Germline CDR1 MDHEN, CDR2 SYDVKM. The CDR3 loop spans 13 amino acids.